The next 5 T cell receptor beta chains were all read from a single sample in a study of blood T cells in healthy people across ages. With a J-beta primer mix and a sample-barcoded 5' primer, a second PCR ran about 7 to 11 cycles. MiXCR, run by TCRdb on the 5' RACE reads, gives a single entry per CDR3 protein. Found here are 1.5 million to 2 million distinct CDR3 sequences, roughly two fifths of them singletons; the top ten hold 23%. Material: blood. The receptors stem from a human donor in good health.

Turning to this clonotype: One end of the junction is discordant with germline, which a read error may explain. The chain uses TRBV18 and TRBJ2-4, with 7 nucleotides matching TRBD1. The CDR3 loop spans 14 amino acids. Germline V gene lookup returns CDR1 KGHSH and CDR2 LQKENI. CDR3 sequence reads: CAGSPGQTKNIQYF. The CDR3 DNA reads as TGTGCCGGCTCACCGGGACAGACAAAAAACATTCAGTACTTC.

The chain couples TRBV29-1 to TRBJ2-7; D remains ambiguous. This CDR3 is 12 amino acids long. Trimming took 7 bases from V and 2 from J, leaving 12 bases between them. Germline CDR1 SQVTM, CDR2 ANQGSEA. For the CDR3, the DNA is TGCAGCGGAACTAAGGGCGCCTACGAGCAGTACTTC. This sequence encodes CSGTKGAYEQYF.

V and J are TRBV28 and TRBJ2-1, with 10 bases fitting TRBD1. Germline CDR1 and CDR2: MDHEN and SYDVKM. The CDR3 length is 14 residues. With 3 bases clipped from V and 9 bases from J, the junction kept 5 bases outside the gene matches. CDR3 sequence reads: CASSFRDRGREQFF. The CDR3 nucleotides read TGTGCCAGCAGTTTCCGGGACAGGGGACGTGAGCAGTTCTTC.

The J gene is TRBJ2-1, the V gene TRBV4-1; no definite D call. Trimming cost V 3 bases and J 9 bases, with 9 bases left between them. The length of the CDR3 is 12 residues. The germline CDR1 and CDR2 sequences are MGHRA and YSYEKL. CDR3 sequence (DNA): TGCGCCAGCAGCCACTTGGCAGGTGAGCAGTTCTTC. Protein product: CASSHLAGEQFF.

The chain is built from TRBV5-1 and TRBJ2-1; perhaps TRBD1 as D (5 bases). CDR3 length: 13 amino acids. Between the trimmed V and J ends, which lost 4 bases and 7 bases, there was a span of 12 bases. Germline CDR1 reads SGHRS; CDR2 reads YFSETQ. CDR3 sequence (DNA): TGCGCCAGCAGCGGTCAGGGTGTGAATGAGCAGTTCTTC. It translates to CASSGQGVNEQFF.